This T cell receptor (beta chain) is drawn from a study of sequential checkpoint blockade in melanoma (dated by TCRdb to the late 2010s). Broadly, across the study: Patients were assigned by 1:1 randomization to either first-line nivolumab followed by ipilimumab (arm A) or ipilimumab followed by nivolumab (arm B). Maintenance nivolumab came after both trial sequences.

This specimen's treatment or condition label, per the study, means: randomized to nivolumab then ipilimumab (arm A) or the reverse (arm B). Prior DNA-damaging chemotherapy had not been received by any trial patient. Thawed PBMCs were sorted on a FACS Aria II flow cytometer to isolate live CD3+CD8+ cells negative for CD19 and CD56. Samples were obtained from patients with melanoma enrolled in CheckMate 064, a randomized, open-label phase II trial of sequential checkpoint blockade. Peripheral blood mononuclear cells were collected by leukapheresis, purified with Ficoll-Paque, and frozen in human serum with around 9.8% DMSO. Right after sorting, the blood CD3+CD8+ cells were verified to be >95% pure, and DNA extraction followed. What the authors observed across the whole study: The model for predicting response that combines TCR metrics with mutation burden needs to be validated in larger, independent patient cohorts.

CDR1 and CDR2 were assigned from the germline V gene (reference sequence) as MNHEY and SMNVEV. From cysteine to phenylalanine, the CDR3 is 15 amino acids long. Only the CDR3 portion is preserved as DNA: 45 bases, with reading frame beginning at the first base. At the junction V is shortened by 8 bases and J by 6 bases, with 20 bases in between. TCRbeta CDR3 regions were immunosequenced from genomic DNA with the immunoSEQ Assay. Before high-throughput sequencing, the genomic DNA was amplified using bias-controlled multiplex PCR. On the study's bioinformatics: To quantify the absolute abundance of each unique TCRbeta CDR3 region, the sequences were collapsed and filtered. Clonality, defined as 1 minus Pielou's evenness, was calculated using only productive rearrangements. A previously published method was used to identify clones whose frequencies were significantly greater in on-treatment samples than in baseline samples. TCRdb re-hosts the immuneACCESS table, in-frame sequences only. Its copies lack some clones; in the studies checked, an unresolved V gene accounts for under half of them, and the cause for the rest is not known. V, J and clone size derive from that table, while D and trimming were established from the DNA sequence. The sample table lists 10,000 or so clones, nearly 70% of them with a count of one. Clones ranked in the top ten supply roughly 30% of the sample.

There are a few counts of this clone. The clone's antigen remains unknown. Nothing much larger sits one base from this clone, and base qualities are not available. The origin of this receptor is a human donor with melanoma. The chain is assembled from TRBV27 and TRBJ1-5, with a weak D call of TRBD1 (6 bases match). This specimen was CD8+ T cells sorted from blood (inferred from file names), taken from a patient given nivolumab and ipilimumab in sequence. In nucleotide form, the sequence is TGTGCCAGCCATCCCTGGACCCCCAGGGGTCAGCCCCAGCATTTT. Its product reads: CASHPWTPRGQPQHF.